This entry is about one T cell receptor (beta chain). This entry belongs to a study of blood T cell repertoires in COVID-19. V gave up 5 bases and J gave up 3 bases; unmatched junction bases: 7. The CDR3 covers 15 residues. CDR1 is DFQATT and CDR2 is SNEGSKA in the germline V gene (reference sequence). Under the authors' procedure: Researchers report that nucleated cell counts were estimated from reference gene primer amplification. This table comes from immunoSEQ multiplex PCR, and its TCRdb copy is limited to in-frame clones, with some not included. That table gives V, J and clone size, and the DNA gave D and trimming. The data show about 97,000 clones, approximately 91% seen once.

The TCR comes from a man aged 18 to 30 with acute or convalescent COVID-19. This chain uses TRBV20-1 with TRBJ1-1; 12 bases fit TRBD1. Sequenced material: peripheral blood. The CDR3 is CSARGTGGFYTEAFF. CDR3 sequence (DNA): TGCAGTGCTCGTGGGACAGGGGGCTTTTACACTGAAGCTTTCTTT.